This TCR beta chain was recorded in a study of CD8+ T cells in alopecia areata. The CDR3 has 14 amino acids. V was trimmed by 0 bases and J by 7 bases, leaving 12 bases between them. In germline, CDR1 is ENHRY, CDR2 SYGVKD. This clone was detected a few times. Following RNA extraction, reverse transcription yielded cDNA that acted as the sequencing template. Repertoires were generated with immunoSEQ multiplex PCR, while TCRdb's copy carries only in-frame clones and drops some. The repertoire includes 150,000 to 200,000 clones, roughly 60% of them detected once, and 4% to 5.5% sits in the top ten. The chain uses TRBV10-3 and TRBJ1-1; maybe TRBD1 (6 bases). This clonotype was sampled from a human donor in good health. Sequencing was carried out using CD4+ T cells sorted from blood. DNA for the CDR3: TGTGCCATCAGTGAGTCGTGGGGGGCAGTTGAAGCTTTCTTT. Its translation: CAISESWGAVEAFF.